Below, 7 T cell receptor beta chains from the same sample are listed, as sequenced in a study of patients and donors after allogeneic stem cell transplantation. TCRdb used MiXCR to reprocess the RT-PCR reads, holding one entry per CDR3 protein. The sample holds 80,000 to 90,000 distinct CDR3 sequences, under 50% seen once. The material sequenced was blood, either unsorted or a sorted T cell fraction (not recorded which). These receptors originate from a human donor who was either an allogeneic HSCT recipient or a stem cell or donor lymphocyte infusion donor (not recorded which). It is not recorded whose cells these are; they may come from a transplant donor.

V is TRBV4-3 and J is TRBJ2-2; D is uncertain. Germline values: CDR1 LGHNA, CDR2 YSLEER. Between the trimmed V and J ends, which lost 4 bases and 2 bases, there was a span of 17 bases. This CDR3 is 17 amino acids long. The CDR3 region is CASSLLSTGVNTGELFF. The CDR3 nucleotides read TGCGCCAGCAGCCTGCTAAGCACTGGAGTCAACACCGGGGAGCTGTTTTTT.

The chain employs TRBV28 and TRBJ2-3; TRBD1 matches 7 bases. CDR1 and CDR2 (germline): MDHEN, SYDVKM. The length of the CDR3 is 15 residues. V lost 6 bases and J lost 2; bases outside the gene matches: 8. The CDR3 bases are TGTGCCAGCAGCGTCGGGACAGTCTTCACAGATACGCAGTATTTT. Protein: CASSVGTVFTDTQYF.

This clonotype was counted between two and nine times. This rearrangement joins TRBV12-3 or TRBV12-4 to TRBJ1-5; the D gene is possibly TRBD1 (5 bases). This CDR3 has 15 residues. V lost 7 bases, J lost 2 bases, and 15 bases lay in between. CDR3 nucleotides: TGTGCCAGCAACCCCCCCGGGGGAGGCAATCAGCCCCAGCATTTT. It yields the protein CASNPPGGGNQPQHF.

The CDR3 loop reads CASSLIRMDGYTF. CDR3 bases: TGTGCCAGCAGTTTAATACGGATGGATGGCTACACCTTC. The V call is TRBV12-3 or TRBV12-4, the J call TRBJ1-2, with D uncertain. Trimming shortened V by 2 bases and J by 6 bases, and 10 bases separated the two germline ends. The CDR3 is 13 residues long.

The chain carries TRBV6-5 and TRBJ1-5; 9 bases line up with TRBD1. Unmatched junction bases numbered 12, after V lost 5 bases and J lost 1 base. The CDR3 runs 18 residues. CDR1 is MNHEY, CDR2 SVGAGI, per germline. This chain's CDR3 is CASSPRDRVRSSNQPQHF. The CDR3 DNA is TGTGCCAGCAGTCCTCGGGACAGGGTTCGTTCGAGCAATCAGCCCCAGCATTTT.

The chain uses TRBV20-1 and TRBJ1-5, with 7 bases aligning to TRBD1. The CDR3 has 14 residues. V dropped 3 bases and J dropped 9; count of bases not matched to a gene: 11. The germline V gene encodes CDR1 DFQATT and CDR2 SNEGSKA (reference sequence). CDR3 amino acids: CSARSNRGISPQHF. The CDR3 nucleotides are TGCAGTGCTAGGTCAAACAGGGGTATTTCGCCCCAGCATTTT.

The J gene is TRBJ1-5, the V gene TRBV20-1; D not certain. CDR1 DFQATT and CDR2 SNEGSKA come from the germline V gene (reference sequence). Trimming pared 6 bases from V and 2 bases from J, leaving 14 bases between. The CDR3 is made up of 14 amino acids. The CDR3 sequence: CSARSREGNQPQHF. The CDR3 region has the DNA TGCAGTGCGAGGAGTAGGGAGGGCAATCAGCCCCAGCATTTT.